This T cell receptor beta chain was obtained from a study of T cells in Graves' hyperthyroidism and ophthalmopathy. This CDR3 contains 13 residues. Germline values: CDR1 LGHDT, CDR2 YNNKEL (reference sequence). V lost 4 bases, J lost 7 bases, and 14 bases lay in between. The table lists this clonotype with a few counts. No antigen is known for it. Findings and limits, study-wide: Stable hyperthyroidism and ophthalmopathy were separated using 13 V-J signatures.

It was RNA transcripts that yielded the amplified TCR beta CDR3 regions. A set of HTBI primers served as the primers for a first-round RT-PCR of the TCR CDR3. Using its own MiXCR run on the multiplex PCR reads, TCRdb lists one record per CDR3 protein. Of a few hundred thousand distinct CDR3 sequences listed, about 19% are singletons. Diagnoses rested on clinical symptoms, serum thyroxine and TRAb, thyroid ultrasound and orbital computed tomography. From more than 8 ml of fresh peripheral blood, PBMCs were isolated. The V gene is TRBV3-1, the J gene TRBJ2-7; D is unresolved. This receptor was identified in a woman under 30 with Graves' hyperthyroidism. The sequencing sample was made of blood. CDR3 coding DNA: TGTGCCAGCAGCCCCTCATCAGGTTGGGAGCAGTACTTC. Encoded protein: CASSPSSGWEQYF.